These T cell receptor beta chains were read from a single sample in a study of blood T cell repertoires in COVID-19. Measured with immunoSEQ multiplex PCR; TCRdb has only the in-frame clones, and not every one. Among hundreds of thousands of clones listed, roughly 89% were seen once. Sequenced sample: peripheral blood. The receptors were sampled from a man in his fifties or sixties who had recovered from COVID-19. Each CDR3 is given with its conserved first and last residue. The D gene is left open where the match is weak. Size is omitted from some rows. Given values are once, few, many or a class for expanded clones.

CDR3nt: TGTGCCAGCACTAAAAGGACTGGAAACACCATATATTTT
CDR3aa: CASTKRTGNTIYF
j_gene: TRBJ1-3
d_gene: NA
abundance: once
v_gene: TRBV19

CDR3nt: TGTGCCATCCGGGACAGGGTCAATCAGCCCCAGCATTTT
CDR3aa: CAIRDRVNQPQHF
j_gene: TRBJ1-5
d_gene: TRBD1
abundance: NA
v_gene: TRBV10-3

CDR3nt: TGTGCCAGCAGCCAAGGACGGACAGGGGTATCAATGAACACTGAAGCTTTCTTT
CDR3aa: CASSQGRTGVSMNTEAFF
j_gene: TRBJ1-1
d_gene: TRBD1
abundance: NA
v_gene: TRBV14

CDR3nt: TGTGCCACCATGGGGAGATCGACGCGGAGCACCGGGGAGCTGTTTTTT
CDR3aa: CATMGRSTRSTGELFF
j_gene: TRBJ2-2
d_gene: NA
abundance: few
v_gene: TRBV19

CDR3nt: TGTGCCAGTAACGAGGGGACGGTCGGGGGCACTGAAGCTTTCTTT
CDR3aa: CASNEGTVGGTEAFF
j_gene: TRBJ1-1
d_gene: NA
abundance: NA
v_gene: TRBV19

CDR3nt: TGTGCCAGCAGCTTAGGGGTTAGGGGAGGGATCACTGAAGCTTTCTTT
CDR3aa: CASSLGVRGGITEAFF
j_gene: TRBJ1-1
d_gene: NA
abundance: NA
v_gene: TRBV7-6

CDR3nt: TGTGCCATCAGGGGACAAACCTACAATGAGCAGTTCTTC
CDR3aa: CAIRGQTYNEQFF
j_gene: TRBJ2-1
d_gene: NA
abundance: NA
v_gene: TRBV10-3

CDR3nt: TGTGCCAGCAGGACAGGGGGGAGGGCCTCTAACTATGGCTACACCTTC
CDR3aa: CASRTGGRASNYGYTF
j_gene: TRBJ1-2
d_gene: TRBD1
abundance: NA
v_gene: TRBV7-2

CDR3nt: TGTGCCAGCAGCCCACCAGGACAGTCCTACGAGCAGTACTTC
CDR3aa: CASSPPGQSYEQYF
j_gene: TRBJ2-7
d_gene: NA
abundance: NA
v_gene: TRBV11-2

CDR3nt: TGCGCCAGCAGACCCGGGACAGCGAACACCGGGGAGCTGTTTTTT
CDR3aa: CASRPGTANTGELFF
j_gene: TRBJ2-2
d_gene: TRBD1
abundance: NA
v_gene: TRBV5-1

CDR3nt: TGCGCCAGCTCATTTCAGAGCGACGGTGAAAAACTGTTTTTT
CDR3aa: CASSFQSDGEKLFF
j_gene: TRBJ1-4
d_gene: NA
abundance: NA
v_gene: TRBV5-1

CDR3nt: TGTGCCATCAGTGAGTCGGACAGGGTAGCCCATGGCTACACCTTC
CDR3aa: CAISESDRVAHGYTF
j_gene: TRBJ1-2
d_gene: TRBD1
abundance: NA
v_gene: TRBV10-3

CDR3nt: TGCGCCAGCAGCTTCGGTGACAGGAACACTGAAGCTTTCTTT
CDR3aa: CASSFGDRNTEAFF
j_gene: TRBJ1-1
d_gene: NA
abundance: NA
v_gene: TRBV5-1

CDR3nt: TGTGCCAGCTCACCAGAACTAGCCGTTTATGAGCAGTTCTTC
CDR3aa: CASSPELAVYEQFF
j_gene: TRBJ2-1
d_gene: NA
abundance: NA
v_gene: TRBV18

CDR3nt: TGCGCCAGCAGCCAAGGACGTATTTACAGGGAGGGCGGCTACACCTTC
CDR3aa: CASSQGRIYREGGYTF
j_gene: TRBJ1-2
d_gene: NA
abundance: NA
v_gene: TRBV4-1

CDR3nt: TGTGCCAGCAGTTACCACGGGGGGAACACTGAAGCTTTCTTT
CDR3aa: CASSYHGGNTEAFF
j_gene: TRBJ1-1
d_gene: NA
abundance: NA
v_gene: TRBV6-2/TRBV6-3

CDR3nt: TGTGCCAGCACCATCCAGGGGACAGGGACGGACGAGCAGTACTTC
CDR3aa: CASTIQGTGTDEQYF
j_gene: TRBJ2-7
d_gene: TRBD1
abundance: NA
v_gene: TRBV5-5

CDR3nt: TGTGCCACCGAAGAGGCGGGGGGAAGAGGCGGGGAGCTGTTTTTT
CDR3aa: CATEEAGGRGGELFF
j_gene: TRBJ2-2
d_gene: TRBD2
abundance: NA
v_gene: TRBV10-3

CDR3nt: TGTGCCAGCAGTCCAGGGACTAGCGGGGCTGAGCAGTTCTTC
CDR3aa: CASSPGTSGAEQFF
j_gene: TRBJ2-1
d_gene: TRBD2
abundance: few
v_gene: TRBV6-6

CDR3nt: TGTGCCAGCAGCTTGGGACAGGGGTTTGAAAAACTGTTTTTT
CDR3aa: CASSLGQGFEKLFF
j_gene: TRBJ1-4
d_gene: TRBD1
abundance: NA
v_gene: TRBV5-4

CDR3nt: TGCGCCAGCAGAATTGAACCAGGGGGAGGTTCACCCCTCCACTTT
CDR3aa: CASRIEPGGGSPLHF
j_gene: TRBJ1-6
d_gene: TRBD1
abundance: few
v_gene: TRBV5-1

CDR3nt: TGTGCCAGCAGCATGAGCTCCTATAATTCACCCCTCCACTTT
CDR3aa: CASSMSSYNSPLHF
j_gene: TRBJ1-6
d_gene: NA
abundance: NA
v_gene: TRBV28

CDR3nt: TGTGCCAGCAGCTTAGTGGGGGGGACCAATAATTCACCCCTCCACTTT
CDR3aa: CASSLVGGTNNSPLHF
j_gene: TRBJ1-6
d_gene: NA
abundance: few
v_gene: TRBV7-8

CDR3nt: TGTGCTAGTGGGACTAACATGGCCGGGGAGCTGTTTTTT
CDR3aa: CASGTNMAGELFF
j_gene: TRBJ2-2
d_gene: NA
abundance: NA
v_gene: TRBV12-5

CDR3nt: TGTGCCAGCAGGGGGACAGGGTACGAAAAACTGTTTTTT
CDR3aa: CASRGTGYEKLFF
j_gene: TRBJ1-4
d_gene: TRBD1
abundance: once
v_gene: TRBV6-5

CDR3nt: TGTGCCAGCAGCCCTCGGACTAGCGGGAGGGGCTACAATGAGCAGTTCTTC
CDR3aa: CASSPRTSGRGYNEQFF
j_gene: TRBJ2-1
d_gene: TRBD2
abundance: NA
v_gene: TRBV7-3

CDR3nt: TGTGCCAGTAGTATGGATGGAACCGGGACAGGAAAAAACATTCAGTACTTC
CDR3aa: CASSMDGTGTGKNIQYF
j_gene: TRBJ2-4
d_gene: TRBD1
abundance: NA
v_gene: TRBV19

CDR3nt: TGTGCCAGCTCACCAGTCTGGGGAGATGGCTACACCTTC
CDR3aa: CASSPVWGDGYTF
j_gene: TRBJ1-2
d_gene: NA
abundance: NA
v_gene: TRBV18

CDR3nt: TGCAGTGCTAGAGTCCAGGGAACCCAGCATTTT
CDR3aa: CSARVQGTQHF
j_gene: TRBJ1-5
d_gene: NA
abundance: NA
v_gene: TRBV20-1

CDR3nt: TGTGCCAGCTCCTCTTGGTCGGGGTTGGGGAGCAATCAGCCCCAGCATTTT
CDR3aa: CASSSWSGLGSNQPQHF
j_gene: TRBJ1-5
d_gene: NA
abundance: NA
v_gene: TRBV5-5

CDR3nt: TGTGCCAGCCCGGAAGGCGGGGGCGGGTACGAGCAGTACTTC
CDR3aa: CASPEGGGGYEQYF
j_gene: TRBJ2-7
d_gene: NA
abundance: NA
v_gene: TRBV6-4

CDR3nt: TGTGCCAGCAGCTTAAGGGACAGGGCGGCTAATGAAAAACTGTTTTTT
CDR3aa: CASSLRDRAANEKLFF
j_gene: TRBJ1-4
d_gene: TRBD1
abundance: NA
v_gene: TRBV7-9

CDR3nt: TGTGCCAGCAATAGGGACCGGGACAGGGTGAATTCACCCCTCCACTTT
CDR3aa: CASNRDRDRVNSPLHF
j_gene: TRBJ1-6
d_gene: TRBD1
abundance: NA
v_gene: TRBV18

CDR3nt: TGTGCCCCTAAGGAGGTGTATCGGGAGCTGAACACTGAAGCTTTCTTT
CDR3aa: CAPKEVYRELNTEAFF
j_gene: TRBJ1-1
d_gene: NA
abundance: NA
v_gene: TRBV25-1

CDR3nt: TGTGCCAGCAGCTCCTGGGGGCAGGGGCTGGCTTTCTTT
CDR3aa: CASSSWGQGLAFF
j_gene: TRBJ1-1
d_gene: NA
abundance: NA
v_gene: TRBV7-3

CDR3nt: TGTGCCAGTAGTATACAGGGGGCGTATGGAAACACCATATATTTT
CDR3aa: CASSIQGAYGNTIYF
j_gene: TRBJ1-3
d_gene: TRBD1
abundance: NA
v_gene: TRBV19

CDR3nt: TGCGCCAGCAGCACCGGACTAGCAGGCACAGATACGCAGTATTTT
CDR3aa: CASSTGLAGTDTQYF
j_gene: TRBJ2-3
d_gene: TRBD2
abundance: NA
v_gene: TRBV5-1

CDR3nt: TGCAGCTTTCACCCCTTACAGGGGCCGGAGACCCAGTACTTC
CDR3aa: CSFHPLQGPETQYF
j_gene: TRBJ2-5
d_gene: TRBD1
abundance: NA
v_gene: TRBV29-1